These T cell receptor beta chains were read from a single sample in a study of beta chain features in type 1 diabetes. The method was immunoSEQ multiplex PCR; TCRdb's version includes in-frame clones alone and lacks a portion of them. The sample lists 330,000 or so clones, roughly 15% occurring once. Material: central memory CD4+ T cells from blood. The source of these receptors is a man aged 30-40 years in good health. CDR3s include the opening cysteine and the closing phenylalanine or tryptophan. D genes are given only for firm matches. Expanded clones get a size class; other rows say once, few or many, or leave the size out.

D: TRBD1; V: TRBV11-2; size: .; J: TRBJ1-5; length: 15; DNA: TGTGCCAGCAGCCCGGACAGGGGCCACAATCAGCCCCAGCATTTT; CDR3: CASSPDRGHNQPQHF
D: TRBD1; V: TRBV7-2; size: many; J: TRBJ2-1; length: 16; DNA: TGTGCCAGCAGCTTATCTCGGGACAGGGGAAGCAATGAGCAGTTCTTC; CDR3: CASSLSRDRGSNEQFF
D: .; V: TRBV7-2; size: few; J: TRBJ2-5; length: 15; DNA: TGTGCCAGCAGTACGGGAACCACCCCATCGGAGACCCAGTACTTC; CDR3: CASSTGTTPSETQYF
D: TRBD1; V: TRBV27; size: many; J: TRBJ1-1; length: 14; DNA: TGTGCCAGCAGTAGGGACAGAGTGAACACTGAAGCTTTCTTT; CDR3: CASSRDRVNTEAFF
D: .; V: TRBV7-9; size: few; J: TRBJ1-2; length: 14; DNA: TGTGCCAGCAGCCCCTCCGGGACCCAAGGCGGCTACACCTTC; CDR3: CASSPSGTQGGYTF
D: TRBD1; V: TRBV5-4; size: many; J: TRBJ2-2; length: 15; DNA: TGTGCCAGCAGCTTCGAGGGGGCTAAGACCGGGGAGCTGTTTTTT; CDR3: CASSFEGAKTGELFF
D: TRBD1; V: TRBV7-2; size: .; J: TRBJ2-3; length: 16; DNA: TGTGCCAGCAGCCAAAGGACAGGGGGCGCGACAGATACGCAGTATTTT; CDR3: CASSQRTGGATDTQYF
D: TRBD2; V: TRBV12-5; size: few; J: TRBJ2-2; length: 15; DNA: TGTGCTAGTGGTTTCTCCGGGACTAGCACCGGGGAGCTGTTTTTT; CDR3: CASGFSGTSTGELFF
D: .; V: TRBV19; size: few; J: TRBJ2-5; length: 14; DNA: TGTGCCAGTAGTATAATCGGGGAGTGGGAGACCCAGTACTTC; CDR3: CASSIIGEWETQYF
D: .; V: TRBV11-2; size: few; J: TRBJ2-3; length: 16; DNA: TGTGCCAGCAGCTTAGTTAGCGGACTAAGCACAGATACGCAGTATTTT; CDR3: CASSLVSGLSTDTQYF
D: TRBD1; V: TRBV4-1; size: .; J: TRBJ2-7; length: 17; DNA: TGCGCCAGCAGCCGCTCGACAGGGGGGATTTTCATAGGCGAGCAGTACTTC; CDR3: CASSRSTGGIFIGEQYF
D: .; V: TRBV6-1; size: few; J: TRBJ1-6; length: 12; DNA: TGTGCCAGCAGGACAGGCCGTTCGCCCCTCCACTTT; CDR3: CASRTGRSPLHF